This T cell receptor beta chain was sequenced during a study of T cell repertoires in cytomegalovirus infection. Study background: CMV infection and matching HLA type were both indicated by public TCR beta signatures. Study conclusions and caveats: The ex vivo response was dominated by HLA-C-restricted CMV-specific TCR beta clonotypes.

This clonotype came up many times. Its antigen is unknown. Germline assignment: CDR1 MNHEY and CDR2 SVGAGI. The CDR3 totals 14 residues. Trimming removed 2 bases from V and 6 bases from J; junction bases left unmatched: 4. From the reads, TCRdb called clonotypes with MiXCR, one entry per CDR3 protein. The sample has about 300,000 distinct CDR3 sequences, about a tenth seen once; the top ten hold around 2.5%. The TCR originated in a human donor in good health (CMV status not recorded). Some clones in this sample may be carry-over from other donors' samples. The material sequenced was PBMCs. V usage is TRBV6-5 and J usage is TRBJ1-1; 9 bases agree with TRBD1. CDR3 sequence: CASSYGGQGPEAFF. CDR3 nucleotides: TGTGCCAGCAGTTACGGGGGACAGGGCCCTGAAGCTTTCTTT.